The rows below give T cell receptor beta chains drawn from one sample of a study of response to subunit inactivated influenza vaccine. TCRdb independently ran MiXCR on the RT-PCR reads; one entry per CDR3 protein. The data contain roughly 620,000 distinct CDR3 sequences, approximately 10% of them singletons. The same data also went into a second study, on T cells expressing NK-cell markers.

Sequences were derived from PBMCs from blood, sampled on the day of vaccination. These receptors all stem from a man aged 50-60 years who received an inactivated influenza vaccine. Each CDR3 is given with its conserved first and last residue.

j_gene | v_gene | len | CDR3aa
TRBJ2-1 | TRBV11-2 | 16 | CASSLDRGRMYNEQFF
TRBJ2-5 | TRBV4-1 | 18 | CASSHQRGVAGGQETQYF
TRBJ2-2 | TRBV7-3 | 14 | CASSLSRDIGELFF
TRBJ2-3 | TRBV7-9 | 16 | CASSSRTSGPTDTQYF
TRBJ2-3 | TRBV3-1 | 17 | CASSQDRVAGSTDTQYF
TRBJ2-1 | TRBV6-2/TRBV6-3 | 14 | CASDKRGNYNEQFF
TRBJ2-7 | TRBV4-1 | 11 | CASSQGREQYF
TRBJ2-3 | TRBV7-2 | 16 | CASSFQSGVSTDTQYF
TRBJ1-2 | TRBV20-1 | 15 | CSARDLRGSLFGYTF
TRBJ2-1 | TRBV11-2 | 16 | CASSLGTSSGIDEQFF
TRBJ1-6 | TRBV12-3/TRBV12-4 | 16 | CASSIQGGERNSPLHF
TRBJ2-7 | TRBV11-2 | 17 | CASSLGDSGRADYEQYF
TRBJ2-5 | TRBV7-3 | 13 | CASAETRKETQYF
TRBJ2-5 | TRBV2 | 15 | CASSEGRWGQETQYF
TRBJ2-7 | TRBV19 | 16 | CASRRSAGTYGYEQYF
TRBJ2-3 | TRBV28 | 15 | CASRRTSGRGDTQYF
TRBJ2-7 | TRBV20-1 | 14 | CSARDRNGNYEQYF
TRBJ2-1 | TRBV20-1 | 18 | CSARGSGRWGPPYNEQFF
TRBJ2-1 | TRBV6-2/TRBV6-3 | 15 | CASSGDRGLHNEQFF
TRBJ2-1 | TRBV7-9 | 17 | CASSLRTSGALYNEQFF
TRBJ2-1 | TRBV6-1 | 13 | CASSERGWDEQFF
TRBJ1-2 | TRBV11-2 | 15 | CASSRSRDRDYGYTF
TRBJ2-1 | TRBV3-1 | 11 | CASSQVDEQFF
TRBJ2-3 | TRBV6-1 | 16 | CASRVRLAETTDTQYF
TRBJ2-3 | TRBV2 | 16 | CASPGTSGASTDTQYF
TRBJ2-1 | TRBV28 | 15 | CASSLGRGGYNEQFF
TRBJ1-5 | TRBV18 | 13 | CASSQNSNQPQHF
TRBJ2-2 | TRBV4-3 | 17 | CASSQEAVGLQAGELFF
TRBJ1-5 | TRBV9 | 14 | CASSMDRVRQPQHF
TRBJ2-1 | TRBV6-1 | 15 | CASSIRGTGGNEQFF
TRBJ2-2 | TRBV6-5 | 17 | CASSSGGLAGHTGELFF
TRBJ2-1 | TRBV24-1 | 14 | CATRGSGSYNEQFF
TRBJ2-1 | TRBV20-1 | 12 | CSATGGQNEQFF
TRBJ2-1 | TRBV9 | 16 | CASSPPRGYSYNEQFF
TRBJ2-1 | TRBV9 | 15 | CASSVGGVTGNEQFF
TRBJ1-5 | TRBV18 | 19 | CASSPGPGTGTYSNQPQHF
TRBJ2-7 | TRBV20-1 | 13 | CSANPGGLYEQYF
TRBJ2-3 | TRBV20-1 | 12 | CSAWWQDDTQYF
TRBJ2-7 | TRBV20-1 | 16 | CSARRQERLAGGEQYF
TRBJ2-5 | TRBV7-6 | 16 | CASSLETPAGQETQYF
TRBJ2-7 | TRBV29-1 | 13 | CSVGPGQTYEQYF
TRBJ2-1 | TRBV7-2 | 15 | CASSLAPGLGAEQFF
TRBJ1-3 | TRBV7-8 | 16 | CASSLYDGNSGNTIYF
TRBJ2-7 | TRBV7-9 | 15 | CASSLAAVYSYEQYF
TRBJ1-5 | TRBV12-3/TRBV12-4 | 15 | CASSLESRLNQPQHF
TRBJ1-1 | TRBV5-1 | 14 | CASSSAGTGTEAFF
TRBJ2-7 | TRBV7-2 | 14 | CASSLAGLVYEQYF
TRBJ2-5 | TRBV12-3/TRBV12-4 | 15 | CASSTSSGRQETQYF
TRBJ2-5 | TRBV29-1 | 11 | CSVLVGETQYF
TRBJ1-5 | TRBV5-1 | 14 | CASSLGQSDQPQHF
TRBJ2-3 | TRBV14 | 15 | CASSPRDGYTDTQYF